This T cell receptor (beta chain) was found in a study of T cell responses to AZD1222 COVID-19 vaccine (TCRdb year 2021). For the study in its entirety: AZD1222 recipients whose second dose came at about 4 weeks and those whose second dose came at about 12 weeks were combined into one group, since spike-specific TCR depth and breadth did not differ between the two schedules. A total of approximately 230 trial participants underwent TCR sequencing, of whom some 210 received two doses of AZD1222 and about 25 received two doses of the MenACWY control vaccine. Enrollment into the trials was organized by age into subgroups of 18-55, 56-69 and 70-plus years, and those subgroups contained roughly 160, 29 and 62 TCR-sequenced participants, respectively.

The CDR3 regions of human TCRbeta chains were analyzed by immunosequencing. On the authors' methods: Repertoire TCRs were checked for matches against a reference library of SARS-CoV-2-specific TCRs that had been generated using the MIRA antigen-specificity platform. Breadth was defined as the fraction of unique TCRs that were SARS-CoV-2-associated, and depth was defined as the fraction of total T cells that were SARS-CoV-2-associated. Using the MIRA data, each spike-specific TCR was mapped to the spike region that the TCR reacts to and placed in a CD4 or CD8 class. Log10-transformed breadth and depth values were compared by one-way ANOVA with Sidak's multiple comparisons tests. TCRdb obtained this table from immuneACCESS and retained in-frame rearrangements with V and J assigned. These tables miss some clones; where compared with another copy, unresolved V genes account for less than half of the shortfall, and the remainder is unexplained. Clone size and the V and J calls come from that table; the DNA yielded D and trimming. Recorded for this sample are around 99,000 clones; about 90% of them occurred a single time. The ten largest clones represent about 20% of the sample.

From a lookup of the germline V gene, CDR1 and CDR2 are SGHAT and FQNNGV. The CDR3 starts with the cysteine, ends with the phenylalanine, and has 13 residues. Only the CDR3 DNA stays, 39 bases, in frame from base 1. Here V drops 0 bases and J drops 7 bases, and the junction holds 0 bases not matched to any gene. What the authors observed across the whole study: Because no day 14 peak-response samples were available, repertoires were characterized only after the peak T cell response. The 56-69-year group was small, and its depth increase did not reach significance, likely because of low power. A significant rise in spike-specific TCR breadth and depth was observed after two AZD1222 doses relative to day 0 and relative to MenACWY recipients. Conclusions about previously exposed vaccinees were limited because only six AZD1222 recipients were SARS-CoV-2 seropositive at baseline. Nearly half of unique spike-specific TCRs reportedly recognized epitopes outside regions mutated in the B.1.351 and B.1.1.7 variants. The vaccine-associated CD4 TCRs covered the entire spike protein, and the dominant responses fell in regions 160-218 and 743-854. Most participants were white British and females outnumbered males, and the authors suggested that clonal diversity may have been underestimated.

Reading the label with the study, this specimen's time point is: baseline before first vaccination. Vaccinee samples came from UK trials COV001 and COV002, including a single-blind randomized controlled phase 2/3 trial of AZD1222 (ChAdOx1 nCoV-19) in healthy adults. Trial participant PBMC samples were collected at day 0 and day 28 after the second dose for TCRbeta chain sequencing. As concerns this clone: Which antigen it targets is not known. Base qualities are not provided; no much larger clone lies one nucleotide away.

This receptor was taken from an adult in good health. Source: peripheral blood, taken on day 0 of AZD1222 vaccination. The chain was built from TRBV11-2 and TRBJ2-4, with 7 junctional bases fitting TRBD1. The CDR3 sequence is CASSLDRGNIQYF. The DNA sequence is TGTGCCAGCAGCTTAGACAGGGGGAACATTCAGTACTTC.